This TCR beta chain was captured by sequencing in a study of cytomegalovirus exposure and HLA in healthy donors. Likely unrecorded immune exposures existed in these nominally healthy donors. Germline CDR1 reads MDHEN; CDR2 reads SYDVKM. The CDR3 spans 16 residues. Whole-study findings and limits: The study flagged around 160 TCR beta chains as cytomegalovirus-associated. A later analysis, which compared TCR beta chains of equal frequency, found the HLA-associated ones more clonally expanded.

A note on this clone: Its antigen is still unknown. Sequence at one end of the junction differs from germline and may be a read error.

The PCR had 60 Vbeta and 13 Jbeta primers. Assay used: immunoSEQ multiplex PCR; TCRdb lists only in-frame clones, some missing. The sample comprises 130,000 or so clones, around 70% of which are singletons, and 6.6% rests with the top ten. This sequence originates from a man between 40 and 49 years old in good health and CMV-seropositive. The chain employs TRBV28 and TRBJ2-6, with D possibly being TRBD2 (6 bases). The sample comprised PBMCs. The CDR3 loop reads CASSLEGFSGANVLAF. The CDR3 bases are TGTGCCAGCAGTTTGGAGGGTTTCTCTGGGGCCAACGTCCTGGCTTTC.